The 8 T cell receptor beta chains given below trace back to one sample, sequenced in a study of early T cells in non-severe SARS-CoV-2 infection. TCRdb re-called the 5' RACE reads through MiXCR, storing one row per CDR3 protein. The sample lists tens of thousands of distinct CDR3 sequences, over 9% occurring once. Sequenced sample: whole blood. These receptors originate from an adult who was a healthcare worker with PCR-confirmed SARS-CoV-2 infection or an uninfected control (not recorded which).

The chain links TRBV27 to TRBJ2-7; no reliable D call. This CDR3 has 15 amino acids. Looked up from germline, CDR1 is MNHEY and CDR2 is SMNVEV (reference sequence). Trimming removed 1 base from V and 5 bases from J, with 15 bases in between. The CDR3 sequence is CASSLLGGGFHEQYF. CDR3 DNA: TGTGCCAGCAGTTTATTGGGCGGCGGATTCCACGAGCAGTACTTC.

This clonotype was recorded at least ten times. The genes are TRBV15 and TRBJ1-3; D remains ambiguous. The CDR3 runs 16 residues. CDR1 and CDR2 from the germline V gene are LNHNV and YYDKDF (reference sequence). The V end lost 0 bases, the J end lost 0 bases, and 9 bases lay between the germline ends. The CDR3 loop reads CATSRDSPDSGNTIYF. The CDR3, as DNA: TGTGCCACCAGCAGAGATTCCCCAGACTCTGGAAACACCATATATTTT.

The chain uses TRBV12-3 or TRBV12-4 and TRBJ2-2; D is ambiguous. Trimming left V 3 bases short and J 6 bases short, with 17 bases between. The CDR3 runs to 16 residues. CDR3: CASSFGQQSLSGELFF. The CDR3 coding sequence is TGTGCCAGCAGTTTCGGGCAGCAAAGCCTATCCGGGGAGCTGTTTTTT.

This chain joins TRBV3-1 and TRBJ1-2, with D uncertain. The CDR3 runs to 14 residues. V lost 2 bases and J lost 4, with 11 bases in between. CDR1 is LGHDT, CDR2 YNNKEL, per germline (reference sequence). The CDR3 spells CASSQSLDGYGYTF. The CDR3 nucleotides read TGTGCCAGCAGCCAATCCCTGGACGGCTATGGCTACACCTTC.

This clonotype has a count of ten or more. The J gene is TRBJ1-1, the V gene TRBV11-2; D is unclear. Trimming took 4 bases from V and 8 from J, leaving 20 bases between them. There are 15 residues in the CDR3. Per the germline V gene, CDR1 is SGHAT and CDR2 is FQNNGV. The CDR3 loop reads CASSSVRRFKGEAFF. CDR3 in DNA: TGTGCCAGCAGCTCGGTCCGCCGGTTCAAGGGAGAAGCTTTCTTT.

Turning to this clonotype: A much larger clonotype is one base distant, so this may be a read error. Without the conserved terminal phenylalanine or tryptophan, this CDR3 likely stems from a read error. This rearrangement joins TRBV4-1 to TRBJ2-6, with D uncertain. There are 18 residues in the CDR3. V was trimmed by 0 bases and J by 1 base, leaving 13 bases between them. CDR1 MGHRA and CDR2 YSYEKL come from the germline V gene. In DNA, the CDR3 is TGCGCCAGCAGCCAAGACCCTCCGCGTGGTTCTGGGGCCAACGTCCTGACTCTC. It codes for CASSQDPPRGSGANVLTL.

Worth noting for this clonotype: One end of the junction varies from germline; a read error may be responsible. This chain joins TRBV9 and TRBJ2-7, with D possibly TRBD2 on 7 matching bases. CDR1 is SGDLS, CDR2 YYNGEE, per germline. The CDR3 runs to 14 residues. CDR3 loop: CASSDGGASHEQYF. CDR3 in DNA: TGTGCCAGCAGCGATGGGGGGGCCTCCCACGAGCAGTACTTC.

This clonotype was counted at least ten times. The chain couples TRBV5-1 to TRBJ2-1; D uncertain. With 5 bases removed from V and 5 bases from J, the gap between germline ends came to 14 bases. This CDR3 contains 14 residues. CDR1 SGHRS and CDR2 YFSETQ come from the germline V gene. The CDR3 DNA reads as TGCGCCAGCAGGCCCCAGGCCGGGCACAATGAGCAGTTCTTC. It specifies CASRPQAGHNEQFF.